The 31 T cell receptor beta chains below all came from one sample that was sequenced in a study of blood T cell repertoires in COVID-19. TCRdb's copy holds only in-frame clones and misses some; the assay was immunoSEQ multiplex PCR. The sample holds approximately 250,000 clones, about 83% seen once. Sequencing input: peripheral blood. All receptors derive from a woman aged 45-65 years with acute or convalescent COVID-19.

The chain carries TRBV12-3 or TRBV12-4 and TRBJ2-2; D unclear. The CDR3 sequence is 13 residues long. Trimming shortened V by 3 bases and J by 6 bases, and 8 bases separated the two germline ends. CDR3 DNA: TGTGCCAGCAGTTTGGGCTTACCCGGGGAGCTGTTTTTT. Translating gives CASSLGLPGELFF.

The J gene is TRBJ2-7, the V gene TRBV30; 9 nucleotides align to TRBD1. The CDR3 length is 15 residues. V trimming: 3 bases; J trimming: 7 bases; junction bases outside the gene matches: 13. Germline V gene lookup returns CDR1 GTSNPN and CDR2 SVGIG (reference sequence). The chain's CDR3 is CAWSATGTGLREQYF. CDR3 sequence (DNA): TGTGCCTGGAGCGCAACAGGGACAGGGTTACGGGAGCAGTACTTC.

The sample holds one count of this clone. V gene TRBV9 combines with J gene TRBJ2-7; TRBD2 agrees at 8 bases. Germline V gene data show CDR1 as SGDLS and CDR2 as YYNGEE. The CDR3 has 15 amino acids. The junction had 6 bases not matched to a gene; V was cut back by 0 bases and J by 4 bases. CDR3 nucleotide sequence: TGTGCCAGCAGCGTAGCCTCGGGAGGGCCATACGAGCAGTACTTC. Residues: CASSVASGGPYEQYF.

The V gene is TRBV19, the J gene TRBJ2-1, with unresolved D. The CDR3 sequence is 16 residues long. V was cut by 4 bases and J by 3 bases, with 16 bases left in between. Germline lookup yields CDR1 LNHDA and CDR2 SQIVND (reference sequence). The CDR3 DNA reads TGTGCCAGTAGTAATCCTGTCGGTGAACGCTACAATGAGCAGTTCTTC. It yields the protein CASSNPVGERYNEQFF.

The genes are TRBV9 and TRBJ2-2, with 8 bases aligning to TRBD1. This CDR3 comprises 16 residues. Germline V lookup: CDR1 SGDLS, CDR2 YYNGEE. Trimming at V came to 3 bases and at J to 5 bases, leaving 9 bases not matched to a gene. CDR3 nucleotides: TGTGCCAGCAGCGGAGAACAGGGGGATGGAACCGGGGAGCTGTTTTTT. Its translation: CASSGEQGDGTGELFF.

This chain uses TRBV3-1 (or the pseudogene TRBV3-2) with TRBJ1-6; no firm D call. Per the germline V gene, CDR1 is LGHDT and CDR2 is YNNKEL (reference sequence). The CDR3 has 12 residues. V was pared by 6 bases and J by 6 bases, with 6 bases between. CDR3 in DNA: TGTGCCAGCAGGCTCAGTAATTCACCCCTCCACTTT. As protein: CASRLSNSPLHF.

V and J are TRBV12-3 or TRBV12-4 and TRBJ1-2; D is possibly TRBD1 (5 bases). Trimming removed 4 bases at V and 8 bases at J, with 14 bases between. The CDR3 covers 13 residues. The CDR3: CASSYDSTLGYTF. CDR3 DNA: TGTGCCAGCAGTTACGACAGCACCCTCGGCTACACCTTC.

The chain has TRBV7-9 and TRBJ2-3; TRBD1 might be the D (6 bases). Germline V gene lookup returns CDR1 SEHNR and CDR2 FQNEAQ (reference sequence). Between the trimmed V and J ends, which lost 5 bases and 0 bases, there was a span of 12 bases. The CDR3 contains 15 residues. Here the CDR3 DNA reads TGTGCCAGCAGCCCGCAGGGGCATAGCACAGATACGCAGTATTTT. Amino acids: CASSPQGHSTDTQYF.

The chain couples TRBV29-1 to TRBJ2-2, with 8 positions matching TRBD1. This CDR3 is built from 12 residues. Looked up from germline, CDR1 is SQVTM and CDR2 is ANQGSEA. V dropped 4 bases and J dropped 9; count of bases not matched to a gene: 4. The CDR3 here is CSVVGDRRELFF. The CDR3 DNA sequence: TGCAGCGTTGTCGGGGACAGGAGGGAGCTGTTTTTT.

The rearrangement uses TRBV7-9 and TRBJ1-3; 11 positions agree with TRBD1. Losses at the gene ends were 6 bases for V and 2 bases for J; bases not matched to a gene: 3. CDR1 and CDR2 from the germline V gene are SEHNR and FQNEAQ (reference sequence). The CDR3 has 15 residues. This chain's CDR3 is CASSWGQGAGNTIYF. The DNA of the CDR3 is TGTGCCAGCAGTTGGGGACAGGGGGCTGGAAACACCATATATTTT.

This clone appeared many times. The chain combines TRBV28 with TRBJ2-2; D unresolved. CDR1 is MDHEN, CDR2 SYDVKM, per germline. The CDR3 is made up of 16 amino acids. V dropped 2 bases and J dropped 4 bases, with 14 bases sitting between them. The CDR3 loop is CASSLVWSASTGELFF. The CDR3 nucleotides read TGTGCCAGCAGTTTAGTATGGAGTGCTAGCACCGGGGAGCTGTTTTTT.

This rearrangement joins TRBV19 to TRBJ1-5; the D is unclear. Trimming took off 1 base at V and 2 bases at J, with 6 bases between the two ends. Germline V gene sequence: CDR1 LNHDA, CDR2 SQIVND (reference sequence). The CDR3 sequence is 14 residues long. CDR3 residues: CASSIVRGNQPQHF. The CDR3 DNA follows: TGTGCCAGTAGTATAGTGAGAGGCAATCAGCCCCAGCATTTT.

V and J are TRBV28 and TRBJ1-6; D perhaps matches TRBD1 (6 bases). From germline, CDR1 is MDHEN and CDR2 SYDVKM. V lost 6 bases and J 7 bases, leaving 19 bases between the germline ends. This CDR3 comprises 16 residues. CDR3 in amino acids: CASRIRGKGENSPLHF. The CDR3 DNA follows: TGTGCCAGCAGAATACGGGGCAAGGGGGAAAATTCACCCCTCCACTTT.

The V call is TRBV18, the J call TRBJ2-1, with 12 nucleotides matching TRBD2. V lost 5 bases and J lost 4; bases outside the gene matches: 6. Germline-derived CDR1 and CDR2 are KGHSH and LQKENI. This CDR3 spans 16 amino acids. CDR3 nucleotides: TGTGCCAGCTCAAACCCGACTAGCGGGAGTTACAATGAGCAGTTCTTC. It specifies CASSNPTSGSYNEQFF.

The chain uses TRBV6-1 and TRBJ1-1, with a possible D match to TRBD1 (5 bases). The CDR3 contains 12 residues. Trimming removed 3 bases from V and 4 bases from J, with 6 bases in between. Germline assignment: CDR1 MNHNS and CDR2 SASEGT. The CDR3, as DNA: TGTGCCAGCAGTGATAGGGGCACTGAAGCTTTCTTT. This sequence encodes CASSDRGTEAFF.

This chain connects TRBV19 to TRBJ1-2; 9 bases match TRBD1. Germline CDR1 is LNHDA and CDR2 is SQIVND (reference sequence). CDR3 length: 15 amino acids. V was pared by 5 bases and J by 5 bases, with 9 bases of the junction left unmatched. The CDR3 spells CASSEQGQGFYGYTF. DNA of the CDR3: TGTGCCAGTAGTGAACAGGGACAGGGTTTTTATGGCTACACCTTC.

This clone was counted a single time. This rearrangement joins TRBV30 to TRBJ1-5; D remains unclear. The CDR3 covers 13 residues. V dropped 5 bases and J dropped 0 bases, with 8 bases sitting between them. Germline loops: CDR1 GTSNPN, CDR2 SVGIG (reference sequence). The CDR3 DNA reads TGTGCCTGGTCCGGTGATAGCAATCAGCCCCAGCATTTT. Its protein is CAWSGDSNQPQHF.

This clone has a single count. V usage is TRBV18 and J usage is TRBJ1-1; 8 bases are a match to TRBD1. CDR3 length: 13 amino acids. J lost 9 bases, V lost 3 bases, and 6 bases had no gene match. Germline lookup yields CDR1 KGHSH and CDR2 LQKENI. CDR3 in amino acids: CASSPGQDTQAFF. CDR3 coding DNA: TGTGCCAGCTCACCGGGACAGGACACCCAAGCTTTCTTT.

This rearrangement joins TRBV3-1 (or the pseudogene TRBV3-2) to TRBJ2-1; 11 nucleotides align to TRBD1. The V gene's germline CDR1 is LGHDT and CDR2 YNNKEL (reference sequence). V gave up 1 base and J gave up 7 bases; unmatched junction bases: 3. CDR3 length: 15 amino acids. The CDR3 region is CASSQGTGGVNEQFF. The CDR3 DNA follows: TGTGCCAGCAGCCAAGGGACAGGGGGCGTAAATGAGCAGTTCTTC.

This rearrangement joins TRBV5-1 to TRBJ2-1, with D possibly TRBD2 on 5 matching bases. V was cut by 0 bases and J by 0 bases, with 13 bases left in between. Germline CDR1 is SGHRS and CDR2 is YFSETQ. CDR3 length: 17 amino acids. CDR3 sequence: CASSLAGSASSYNEQFF. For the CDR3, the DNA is TGCGCCAGCAGCTTGGCCGGTAGCGCCAGCTCCTACAATGAGCAGTTCTTC.

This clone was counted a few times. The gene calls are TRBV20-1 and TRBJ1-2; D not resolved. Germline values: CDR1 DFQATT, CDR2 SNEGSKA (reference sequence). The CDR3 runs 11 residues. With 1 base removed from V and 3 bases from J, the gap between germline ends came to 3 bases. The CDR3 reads CSARADYGYTF. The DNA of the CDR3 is TGCAGTGCTAGAGCGGACTATGGCTACACCTTC.

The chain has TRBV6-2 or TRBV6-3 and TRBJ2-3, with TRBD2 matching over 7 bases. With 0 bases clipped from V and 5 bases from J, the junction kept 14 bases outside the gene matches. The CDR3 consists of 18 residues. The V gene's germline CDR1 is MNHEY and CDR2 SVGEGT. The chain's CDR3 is CASSYSTVGLGLQDTQYF. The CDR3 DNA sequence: TGTGCCAGCAGTTACTCGACCGTAGGGCTGGGACTACAAGATACGCAGTATTTT.

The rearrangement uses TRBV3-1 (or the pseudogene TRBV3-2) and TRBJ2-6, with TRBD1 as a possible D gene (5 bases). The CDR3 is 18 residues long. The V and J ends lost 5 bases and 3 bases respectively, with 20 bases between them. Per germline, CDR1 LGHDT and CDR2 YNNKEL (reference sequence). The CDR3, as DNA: TGTGCCAGCAGCTCAAGGGCCCAGGGTGTTGTTGGGGCCAACGTCCTGACTTTC. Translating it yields CASSSRAQGVVGANVLTF.

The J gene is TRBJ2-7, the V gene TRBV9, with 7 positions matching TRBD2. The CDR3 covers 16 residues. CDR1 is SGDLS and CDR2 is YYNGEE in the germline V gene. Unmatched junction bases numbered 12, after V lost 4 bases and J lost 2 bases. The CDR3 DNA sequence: TGTGCCAGCAGCCCGATGGGAGGGCGGGGAACCTACGAGCAGTACTTC. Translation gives CASSPMGGRGTYEQYF.

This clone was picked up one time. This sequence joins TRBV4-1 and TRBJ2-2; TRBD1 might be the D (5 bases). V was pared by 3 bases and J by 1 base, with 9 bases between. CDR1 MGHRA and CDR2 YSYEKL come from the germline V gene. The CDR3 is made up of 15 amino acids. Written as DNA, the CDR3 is TGCGCCAGCAGCCAGGCGGACAAGAACACCGGGGAGCTGTTTTTT. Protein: CASSQADKNTGELFF.

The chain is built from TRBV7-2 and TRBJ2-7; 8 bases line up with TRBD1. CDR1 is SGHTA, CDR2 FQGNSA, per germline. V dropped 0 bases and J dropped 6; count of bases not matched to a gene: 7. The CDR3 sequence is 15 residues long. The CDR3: CASSLATGGLGEQYF. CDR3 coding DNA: TGTGCCAGCAGCTTAGCAACAGGGGGTTTGGGCGAGCAGTACTTC.

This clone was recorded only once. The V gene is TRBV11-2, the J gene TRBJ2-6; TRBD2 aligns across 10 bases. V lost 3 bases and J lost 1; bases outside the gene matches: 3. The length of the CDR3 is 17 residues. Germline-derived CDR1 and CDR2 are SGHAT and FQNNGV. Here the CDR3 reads CASSFSAGGSGANVLTF. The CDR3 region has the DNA TGTGCCAGCAGCTTTTCAGCGGGAGGGTCTGGGGCCAACGTCCTGACTTTC.

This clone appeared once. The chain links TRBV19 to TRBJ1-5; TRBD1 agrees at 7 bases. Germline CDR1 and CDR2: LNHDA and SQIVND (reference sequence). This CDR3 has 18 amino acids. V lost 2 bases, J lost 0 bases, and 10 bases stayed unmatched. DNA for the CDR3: TGTGCCAGTAGTATACGACAGGGAGGAACTCTTAGCAATCAGCCCCAGCATTTT. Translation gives CASSIRQGGTLSNQPQHF.

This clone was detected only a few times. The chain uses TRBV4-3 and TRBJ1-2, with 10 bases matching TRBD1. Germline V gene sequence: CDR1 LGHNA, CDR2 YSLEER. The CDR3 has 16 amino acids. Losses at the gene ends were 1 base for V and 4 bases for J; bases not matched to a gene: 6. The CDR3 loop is CASSQAIRDRGYGYTF. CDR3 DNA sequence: TGCGCCAGCAGCCAAGCGATCCGGGACAGGGGCTATGGCTACACCTTC.

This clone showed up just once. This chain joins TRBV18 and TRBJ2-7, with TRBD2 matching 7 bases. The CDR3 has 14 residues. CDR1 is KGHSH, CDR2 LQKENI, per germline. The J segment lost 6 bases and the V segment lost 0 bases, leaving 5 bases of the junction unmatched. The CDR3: CASSPPTREGEQYF. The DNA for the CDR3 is TGTGCCAGCTCACCACCGACCAGGGAGGGCGAGCAGTACTTC.

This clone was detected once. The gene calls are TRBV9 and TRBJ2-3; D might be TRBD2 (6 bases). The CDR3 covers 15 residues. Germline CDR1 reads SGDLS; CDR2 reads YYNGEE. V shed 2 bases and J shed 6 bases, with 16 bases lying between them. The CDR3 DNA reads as TGTGCCAGCAGCGTCACGGCTAGCGAGGGGGATACGCAGTATTTT. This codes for CASSVTASEGDTQYF.